The 10 T cell receptor beta chains reported below all come from one sample, sequenced in a study of T cell repertoires in cytomegalovirus infection. TCRdb passed the reads through MiXCR, listing each CDR3 protein once. The sample comprises approximately 140,000 distinct CDR3 sequences, roughly a quarter of which are singletons, and 30% to 40% rests with the top ten. Their specific antigens are unknown. The sample comprised PBMCs, sequenced either directly or after in vitro stimulation (not recorded which). The receptors here all came from a human donor in good health (CMV status not recorded). Some clones in this sample may be carry-over from other donors' samples.

V usage is TRBV10-3 and J usage is TRBJ2-3; 8 bases line up with TRBD2. The junction had 5 bases not matched to a gene; V was cut back by 7 bases and J by 5 bases. The CDR3 totals 13 residues. Germline V gene lookup returns CDR1 ENHRY and CDR2 SYGVKD. The CDR3 nucleotides read TGTGCCATCATGGAGCGGGAGTTAGATACGCAGTATTTT. Encoded protein: CAIMERELDTQYF.

In this sample, this clonotype turned up a few times. The chain couples TRBV7-8 to TRBJ1-4, with D hard to call. This CDR3 is built from 15 residues. Germline values: CDR1 SGHVS, CDR2 FQNEAQ. V was cut by 1 base and J by 6 bases, with 12 bases left in between. The CDR3 nucleotides are TGTGCCAGCAGCTTAGTATGGGCTTCTCATGAAAAACTGTTTTTT. This codes for CASSLVWASHEKLFF.

The chain has TRBV30 and TRBJ2-1; D is perhaps TRBD2 (5 bases). The CDR3 contains 14 residues. The germline CDR1 and CDR2 sequences are GTSNPN and SVGIG (reference sequence). V was clipped by 3 bases and J by 3 bases, with 12 bases between them. The CDR3 region has the DNA TGTGCCTGGAGAGGGAGCCTAAACTACAATGAGCAGTTCTTC. This encodes CAWRGSLNYNEQFF.

As regards this clonotype: A read error is possible here, since a much larger clone lies one base away. The CDR3 spells CASSLARDERFF. For the CDR3, the DNA is TGTGCCAGCAGCTTAGCCCGGGATGAGCGGTTCTTC. The chain links TRBV7-2 to TRBJ2-1; D possibly corresponds to TRBD2 (5 bases). This CDR3 region has 12 residues. The V gene's germline CDR1 is SGHTA and CDR2 FQGNSA.

The rearrangement uses TRBV18 and TRBJ1-1, with TRBD1 matching 8 bases. The CDR3 totals 15 residues. Germline V gene data show CDR1 as KGHSH and CDR2 as LQKENI. V gave up 6 bases and J gave up 0 bases; unmatched junction bases: 6. The CDR3 DNA sequence: TGTGCCAGCTCCCCCGTGGGACAGGTGAACACTGAAGCTTTCTTT. Its translation: CASSPVGQVNTEAFF. The whole variable domain, filled in from reference TRBV18 and TRBJ1-1, reads NAGVMQNPRHLVRRRGQEARLRCSPMKGHSHVYWYRQLPEEGLKFMVYLQKENIIDESGMPKERFSAEFPKEGPSILRIQQVVRGDSAAYFCASSPVGQVNTEAFFGQGTRLTVV.

The sample holds many counts of this clonotype. The genes are TRBV11-2 and TRBJ2-1; TRBD2 is a possible D gene (5 bases). Germline V gene lookup returns CDR1 SGHAT and CDR2 FQNNGV. The CDR3 has 12 amino acids. Trimming left V 2 bases short and J 12 bases short, with 11 bases between. CDR3 nucleotides: TGTGCCAGCAGCTTAAAGTGCGAGGGGCAGTTCTTC. This gives the protein CASSLKCEGQFF.

In its sample, this clonotype was seen many times. The rearrangement uses TRBV7-9 and TRBJ2-5; D gene unclear. Germline V gene lookup returns CDR1 SEHNR and CDR2 FQNEAQ (reference sequence). Trimming took off 4 bases at V and 5 bases at J, with 20 bases between the two ends. The CDR3 length is 16 residues. This chain's CDR3 is CASSSDVWQLQETQYF. Written as DNA, the CDR3 is TGTGCCAGCAGCTCAGACGTGTGGCAGTTGCAGGAGACCCAGTACTTC.

This chain joins TRBV28 and TRBJ2-7; maybe TRBD1 (5 bases). The CDR3 loop spans 13 amino acids. In germline, CDR1 is MDHEN, CDR2 SYDVKM. The V gene lost 4 bases and the J gene lost 3 bases, with 10 bases spanning the gap. The CDR3: CASSSQGDYEQYV. The CDR3 DNA is TGTGCCAGCAGTTCCCAGGGCGACTACGAGCAGTACGTC.

This clonotype was counted between two and nine times. This chain links TRBV19 with TRBJ1-4; 8 bases fit TRBD1. Per germline, CDR1 LNHDA and CDR2 SQIVND (reference sequence). The trim removed 5 bases at V and 0 bases at J, leaving 2 bases unmatched. The CDR3 extends over 15 amino acids. The CDR3 nucleotides read TGTGCCAGTAGTCCACAGGGGGCAACTAATGAAAAACTGTTTTTT. Protein product: CASSPQGATNEKLFF. Supplemented by reference TRBV19 and TRBJ1-4, the full variable domain reads DGGITQSPKYLFRKEGQNVTLSCEQNLNHDAMYWYRQDPGQGLRLIYYSQIVNDFQKGDIAEGYSVSREKKESFPLTVTSAQKNPTAFYLCASSPQGATNEKLFFGSGTQLSVL.

V and J are TRBV28 and TRBJ2-1; perhaps TRBD2 as D (5 bases). Germline loops: CDR1 MDHEN, CDR2 SYDVKM. The CDR3 contains 16 residues. With 2 bases removed from V and 1 base from J, the gap between germline ends came to 12 bases. In DNA, the CDR3 is TGTGCCAGCAGTTTACCTAGCTCTACGTCCTACAATGAGCAGTTCTTC. It is translated as CASSLPSSTSYNEQFF.